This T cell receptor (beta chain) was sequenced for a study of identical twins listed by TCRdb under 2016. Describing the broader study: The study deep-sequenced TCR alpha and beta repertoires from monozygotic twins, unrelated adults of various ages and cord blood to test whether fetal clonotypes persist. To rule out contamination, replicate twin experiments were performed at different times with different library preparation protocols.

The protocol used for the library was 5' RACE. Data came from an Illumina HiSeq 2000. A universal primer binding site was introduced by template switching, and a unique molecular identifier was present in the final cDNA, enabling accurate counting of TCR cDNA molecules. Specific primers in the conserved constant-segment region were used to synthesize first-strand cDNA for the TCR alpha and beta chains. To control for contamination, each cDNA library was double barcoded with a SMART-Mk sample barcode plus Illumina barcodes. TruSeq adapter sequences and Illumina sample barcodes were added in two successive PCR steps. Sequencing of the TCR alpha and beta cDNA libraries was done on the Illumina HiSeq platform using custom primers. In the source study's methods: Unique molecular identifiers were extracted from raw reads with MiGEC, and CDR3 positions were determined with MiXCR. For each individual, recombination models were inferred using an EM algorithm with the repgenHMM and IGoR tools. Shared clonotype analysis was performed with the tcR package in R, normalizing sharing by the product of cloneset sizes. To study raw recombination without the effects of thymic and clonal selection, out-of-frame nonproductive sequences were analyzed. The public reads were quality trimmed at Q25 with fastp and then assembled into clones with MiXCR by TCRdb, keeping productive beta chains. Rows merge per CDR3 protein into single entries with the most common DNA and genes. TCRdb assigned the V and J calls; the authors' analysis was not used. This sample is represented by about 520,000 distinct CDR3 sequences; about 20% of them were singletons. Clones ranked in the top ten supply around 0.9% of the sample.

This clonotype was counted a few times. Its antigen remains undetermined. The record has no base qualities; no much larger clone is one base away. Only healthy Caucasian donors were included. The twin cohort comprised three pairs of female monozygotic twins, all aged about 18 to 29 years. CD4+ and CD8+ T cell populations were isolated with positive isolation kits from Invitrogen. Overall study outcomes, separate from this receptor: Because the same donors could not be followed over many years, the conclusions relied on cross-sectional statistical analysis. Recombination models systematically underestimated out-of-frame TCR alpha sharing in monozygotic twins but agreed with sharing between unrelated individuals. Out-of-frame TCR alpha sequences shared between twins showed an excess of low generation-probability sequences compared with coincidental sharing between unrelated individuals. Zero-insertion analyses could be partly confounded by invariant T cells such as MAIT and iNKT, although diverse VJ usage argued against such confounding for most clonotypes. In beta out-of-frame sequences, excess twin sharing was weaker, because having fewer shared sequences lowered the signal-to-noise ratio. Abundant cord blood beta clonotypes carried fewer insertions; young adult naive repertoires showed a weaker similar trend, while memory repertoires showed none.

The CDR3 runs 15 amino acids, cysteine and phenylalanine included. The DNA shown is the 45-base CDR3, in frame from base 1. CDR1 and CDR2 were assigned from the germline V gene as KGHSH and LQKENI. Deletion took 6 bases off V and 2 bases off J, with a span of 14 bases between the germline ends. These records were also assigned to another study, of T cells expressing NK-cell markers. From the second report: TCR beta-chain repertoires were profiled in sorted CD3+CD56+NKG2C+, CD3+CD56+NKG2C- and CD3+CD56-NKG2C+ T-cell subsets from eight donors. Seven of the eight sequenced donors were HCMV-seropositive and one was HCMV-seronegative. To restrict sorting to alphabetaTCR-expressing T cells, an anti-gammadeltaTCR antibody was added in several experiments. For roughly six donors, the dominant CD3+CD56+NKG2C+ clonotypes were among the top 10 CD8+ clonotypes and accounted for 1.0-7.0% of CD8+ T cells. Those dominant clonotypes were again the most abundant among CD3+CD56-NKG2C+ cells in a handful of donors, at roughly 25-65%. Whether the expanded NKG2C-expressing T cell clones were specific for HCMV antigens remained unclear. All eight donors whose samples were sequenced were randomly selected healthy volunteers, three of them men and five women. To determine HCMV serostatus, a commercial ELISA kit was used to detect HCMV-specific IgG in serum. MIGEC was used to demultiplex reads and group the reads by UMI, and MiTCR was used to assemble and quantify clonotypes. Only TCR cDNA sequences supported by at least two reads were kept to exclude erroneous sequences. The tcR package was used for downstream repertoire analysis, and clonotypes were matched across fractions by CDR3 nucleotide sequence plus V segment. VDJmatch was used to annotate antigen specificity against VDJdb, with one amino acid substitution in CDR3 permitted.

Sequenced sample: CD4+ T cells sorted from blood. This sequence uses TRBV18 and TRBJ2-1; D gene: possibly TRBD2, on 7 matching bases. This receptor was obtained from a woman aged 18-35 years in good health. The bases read TGTGCCAGCTCCCTCGGGGAGGGGGCCTACAATGAGCAGTTCTTC. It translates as CASSLGEGAYNEQFF.